A selection of T cell receptor beta chains follows, all from one sample in a study of T cells after posttransplantation cyclophosphamide. Method: immunoSEQ multiplex PCR; TCRdb's copy keeps in-frame clones and lacks some. The table records tens of thousands of clones, 98% of them present only once. The specimen was naive CD4+ T cells sorted from PBMCs. The receptor source for this set is a man aged 35 to 55 in good health, CMV-negative, and a related stem cell transplant donor. CDR3s include the opening cysteine and the closing phenylalanine or tryptophan. The D gene is left open where the match is weak. A clone size is listed for some rows: how often the clone was seen (once, few, many), or a class if it is expanded.

TRBJ2-5,.,TRBV6-5,.,13,CASSYAGQETQYF,TGTGCCAGCAGTTACGCAGGGCAAGAGACCCAGTACTTC
TRBJ2-5,TRBD1,TRBV30,once,14,CAWSDGQGQETQYF,TGTGCCTGGAGCGATGGACAGGGCCAAGAGACCCAGTACTTC
TRBJ1-1,.,TRBV30,once,11,CAWSVGGEAFF,TGTGCCTGGAGTGTCGGAGGGGAAGCTTTCTTT
TRBJ2-1,.,TRBV7-8,.,16,CASSPGREFALSEQFF,TGTGCCAGCAGCCCGGGACGGGAGTTCGCCCTCAGTGAGCAGTTCTTC
TRBJ1-1,.,TRBV19,.,14,CAVKPQRTNTEAFF,TGTGCCGTCAAACCGCAGCGGACGAACACTGAAGCTTTCTTT
TRBJ2-7,.,TRBV27,.,16,CASSSPWRGGSYEQYF,TGTGCCAGCAGTTCTCCGTGGCGGGGAGGATCCTACGAGCAGTACTTC
TRBJ2-2,TRBD1,TRBV5-4,once,16,CASSEPGQMNTGELFF,TGTGCCAGCAGCGAACCGGGACAGATGAACACCGGGGAGCTGTTTTTT
TRBJ2-7,.,TRBV28,.,13,CASSIRGLVEQYF,TGTGCCAGCAGTATCAGGGGCCTGGTCGAGCAGTACTTC
TRBJ1-1,.,TRBV5-4,.,13,CASSSPGVAEAFF,TGTGCCAGCAGCTCCCCCGGGGTGGCTGAAGCTTTCTTT
TRBJ2-3,TRBD2,TRBV10-3,.,15,CAISGGSSSTDTQYF,TGTGCCATCTCCGGCGGGAGCTCTAGCACAGATACGCAGTATTTT
TRBJ2-1,.,TRBV25-1,.,17,CASSETTPGLPHNEQFF,TGTGCCAGCAGTGAAACAACTCCGGGACTTCCCCACAATGAGCAGTTCTTC
TRBJ2-2,.,TRBV11-3,.,18,CASSQSRMGREGTGELFF,TGTGCCAGCAGCCAAAGCAGAATGGGCAGGGAAGGCACCGGGGAGCTGTTTTTT
TRBJ2-1,TRBD2,TRBV25-1,.,15,CASSEYRGTNNEQFF,TGTGCCAGCAGTGAATATCGTGGGACTAACAATGAGCAGTTCTTC
TRBJ1-2,TRBD1,TRBV27,.,13,CASSFTGGAGYTF,TGTGCCAGCAGTTTCACAGGGGGCGCTGGCTACACCTTC
TRBJ1-5,.,TRBV7-2,.,15,CASSFRSASNQPQHF,TGTGCCAGCAGCTTTAGATCCGCCAGCAATCAGCCCCAGCATTTT
TRBJ1-3,.,TRBV6-5,.,15,CASSYKSSSGNTIYF,TGTGCCAGCAGTTACAAGTCGAGCTCTGGAAACACCATATATTTT
TRBJ1-1,TRBD1,TRBV19,.,14,CASSFQGGGTEAFF,TGTGCCAGTAGTTTCCAGGGGGGCGGCACTGAAGCTTTCTTT
TRBJ1-2,.,TRBV5-1,.,13,CASSLEQGLGYTF,TGCGCCAGCAGCTTGGAACAGGGTTTGGGCTACACCTTC
TRBJ2-5,.,TRBV7-2,few,12,CASSLSEETQYF,TGTGCCAGCAGCTTATCTGAGGAGACCCAGTACTTC
TRBJ2-2,.,TRBV28,.,13,CAHGQANTGELFF,TGTGCCCACGGCCAGGCGAACACCGGGGAGCTGTTTTTT
TRBJ1-3,.,TRBV7-2,.,16,CASSLFRGNSGNTIYF,TGTGCCAGCAGCTTATTCCGGGGGAACTCTGGAAACACCATATATTTT
TRBJ1-5,.,TRBV30,.,15,CASKTGVNSNQPQHF,TGTGCCTCGAAGACGGGGGTTAATAGCAATCAGCCCCAGCATTTT
TRBJ2-5,TRBD2,TRBV13,.,16,CASSAQTSGAQETQYF,TGTGCCAGCAGCGCTCAGACTAGCGGGGCTCAAGAGACCCAGTACTTC
TRBJ1-4,.,TRBV27,.,13,CASSPSLSEKLFF,TGTGCCAGCAGCCCGAGTTTATCCGAAAAACTGTTTTTT
TRBJ2-3,TRBD2,TRBV18,.,15,CASSSTSVSTDTQYF,TGTGCCAGCTCATCGACTAGCGTGAGCACAGATACGCAGTATTTT
TRBJ2-3,.,TRBV15,.,19,CATSRDGMKEEDLADTQYF,TGTGCCACCAGCAGAGACGGTATGAAGGAGGAGGATCTCGCAGATACGCAGTATTTT
TRBJ2-7,.,TRBV30,.,13,CAWRATGNYEQYF,TGTGCCTGGAGAGCGACAGGAAACTACGAGCAGTACTTC
TRBJ1-1,.,TRBV5-8,.,13,CASSRQMNTEAFF,TGTGCCAGCAGCCGACAGATGAACACTGAAGCTTTCTTT
TRBJ2-7,.,TRBV27,.,15,CASSLLGAGEGEQYF,TGTGCCAGCAGTTTACTGGGGGCCGGGGAGGGCGAGCAGTACTTC
TRBJ2-7,TRBD2,TRBV7-2,.,15,CASSAALAGVYEQYF,TGTGCCAGCAGCGCGGCGCTAGCGGGAGTCTACGAGCAGTACTTC
TRBJ2-1,TRBD1,TRBV28,.,15,CASSLVPTGGNEQFF,TGTGCCAGCAGTTTAGTTCCGACAGGGGGAAATGAGCAGTTCTTC
TRBJ2-2,.,TRBV5-1,.,14,CASSLGDKTGELFF,TGCGCCAGCAGCCTGGGGGACAAAACCGGGGAGCTGTTTTTT
TRBJ1-5,TRBD1,TRBV30,.,20,CAWSAFPPGQGFKMEQPQHF,TGTGCCTGGAGTGCATTTCCCCCGGGACAGGGGTTTAAGATGGAACAGCCCCAGCATTTT
TRBJ2-7,.,TRBV5-5,.,16,CASSYYRVPPTYEQYF,TGTGCCAGCAGTTACTACCGGGTGCCCCCAACCTACGAGCAGTACTTC
TRBJ2-2,TRBD1,TRBV19,.,15,CASKTGGANTGELFF,TGTGCCAGTAAGACAGGGGGCGCGAACACCGGGGAGCTGTTTTTT
TRBJ1-5,TRBD1,TRBV18,.,14,CASSPTGEDQPQHF,TGTGCCAGCTCGCCGACAGGGGAGGATCAGCCCCAGCATTTT
TRBJ2-5,TRBD1,TRBV7-9,.,14,CASSSAGTEETQYF,TGTGCCAGCAGCTCCGCCGGGACAGAAGAGACCCAGTACTTC
TRBJ2-7,TRBD1,TRBV6-1,.,14,CASRTGTGGYEQYF,TGTGCCAGCAGAACCGGGACAGGGGGCTACGAGCAGTACTTC
TRBJ2-1,TRBD2,TRBV11-3,.,17,CASSYGVGLARRNEQFF,TGTGCCAGCAGTTACGGTGTGGGACTAGCGAGGAGGAATGAGCAGTTCTTC
TRBJ2-7,.,TRBV20-1,few,11,CSARTGNEQYF,TGCAGTGCACGGACTGGAAACGAGCAGTACTTC
TRBJ2-3,.,TRBV6-1,.,13,CASRLSGTDTQYF,TGTGCCAGCAGACTCTCCGGCACAGATACGCAGTATTTT
TRBJ2-7,TRBD1,TRBV27,.,16,CASSLKGQGATYEQYF,TGTGCCAGCAGTTTAAAGGGACAGGGGGCCACCTACGAGCAGTACTTC
TRBJ2-5,.,TRBV28,.,16,CASNLNGASGTETQYF,TGTGCCAGCAACCTAAATGGGGCATCTGGCACAGAGACCCAGTACTTC
TRBJ2-5,TRBD1,TRBV25-1,.,14,CASSEPGGRETQYF,TGTGCCAGCAGTGAACCAGGGGGACGGGAGACCCAGTACTTC
TRBJ2-1,TRBD2,TRBV19,.,15,CASSETSGGWFEQFF,TGTGCCAGTAGTGAAACTAGCGGGGGATGGTTTGAGCAGTTCTTC
TRBJ2-7,TRBD1,TRBV28,.,15,CASSPWDRESHEQYF,TGTGCCAGCAGCCCCTGGGACAGGGAATCCCACGAGCAGTACTTC
TRBJ2-3,TRBD2,TRBV19,.,15,CASRSAGEHSDTQYF,TGTGCCAGTCGTTCGGCGGGAGAACATTCAGATACGCAGTATTTT
TRBJ2-5,.,TRBV5-6,.,15,CASSRLGGPQETQYF,TGTGCCAGCAGCCGATTAGGGGGTCCACAAGAGACCCAGTACTTC
TRBJ1-1,.,TRBV19,.,13,CASSTSANTEAFF,TGTGCCAGTAGTACGAGTGCGAACACTGAAGCTTTCTTT
TRBJ2-7,.,TRBV11-3,.,15,CASSLGQESSYEQYF,TGTGCCAGCAGCTTAGGACAGGAGTCCTCCTACGAGCAGTACTTC
TRBJ1-5,TRBD1,TRBV5-8,.,17,CASSTGQGIWSNQPQHF,TGTGCCAGCAGCACCGGACAGGGAATATGGAGCAATCAGCCCCAGCATTTT